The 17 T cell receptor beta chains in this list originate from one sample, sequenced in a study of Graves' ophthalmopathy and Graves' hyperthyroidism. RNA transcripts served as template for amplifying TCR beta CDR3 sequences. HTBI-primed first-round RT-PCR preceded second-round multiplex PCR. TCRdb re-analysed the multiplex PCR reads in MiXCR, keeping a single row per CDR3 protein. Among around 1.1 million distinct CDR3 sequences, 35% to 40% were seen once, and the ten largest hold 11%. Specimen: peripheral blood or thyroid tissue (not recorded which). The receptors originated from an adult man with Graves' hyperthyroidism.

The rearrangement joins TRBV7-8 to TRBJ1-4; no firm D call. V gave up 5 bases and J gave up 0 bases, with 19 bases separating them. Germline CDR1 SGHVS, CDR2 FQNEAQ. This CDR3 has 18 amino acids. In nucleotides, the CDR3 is TGTGCCAGCAGCCAAGAAAGTCTCGCGGGAGCAACTAATGAAAAACTGTTTTTT. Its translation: CASSQESLAGATNEKLFF. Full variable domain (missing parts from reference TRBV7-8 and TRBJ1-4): GAGVSQSPRYKVAKRGQDVALRCDPISGHVSLFWYQQALGQGPEFLTYFQNEAQLDKSGLPSDRFFAERPEGSVSTLKIQRTQQEDSAVYLCASSQESLAGATNEKLFFGSGTQLSVL.

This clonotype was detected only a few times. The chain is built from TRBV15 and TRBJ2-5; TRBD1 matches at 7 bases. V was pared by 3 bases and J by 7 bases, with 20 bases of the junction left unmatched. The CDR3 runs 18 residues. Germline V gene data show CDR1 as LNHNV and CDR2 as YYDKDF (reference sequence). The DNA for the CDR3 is TGTGCCACCAGCAGCACAGGCCGGGACAGCCGACCGTCGCGGACCCAGTACTTC. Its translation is CATSSTGRDSRPSRTQYF.

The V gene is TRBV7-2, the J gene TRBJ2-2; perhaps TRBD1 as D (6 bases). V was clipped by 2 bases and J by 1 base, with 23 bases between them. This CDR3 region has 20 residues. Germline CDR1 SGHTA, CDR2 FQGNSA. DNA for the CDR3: TGTGCCAGCAGCTTATTGGGGAACAGGGTCTCCTACTGGAACACCGGGGAGCTGTTTTTT. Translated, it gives CASSLLGNRVSYWNTGELFF. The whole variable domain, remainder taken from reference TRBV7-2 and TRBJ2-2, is GAGVSQSPSNKVTEKGKDVELRCDPISGHTALYWYRQSLGQGLEFLIYFQGNSAPDKSGLPSDRFSAERTGGSVSTLTIQRTQQEDSAVYLCASSLLGNRVSYWNTGELFFGEGSRLTVL.

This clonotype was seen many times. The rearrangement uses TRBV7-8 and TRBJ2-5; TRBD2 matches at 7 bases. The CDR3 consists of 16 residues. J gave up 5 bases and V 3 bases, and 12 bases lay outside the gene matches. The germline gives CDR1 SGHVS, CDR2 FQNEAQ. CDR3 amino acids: CASSFSGGVGMETQYF. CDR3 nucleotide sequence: TGTGCCAGCAGCTTTTCGGGGGGAGTCGGTATGGAGACCCAGTACTTC.

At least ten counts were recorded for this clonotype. CDR3 in amino acids: CASGRHLAYEQYF. In nucleotides, the CDR3 is TGTGCCAGCGGGCGACACCTCGCCTACGAGCAGTACTTC. The rearrangement uses TRBV7-8 and TRBJ2-7; D not certain. The germline V and J ends were trimmed by 8 bases and 2 bases, with 13 bases remaining between them. Looked up from germline, CDR1 is SGHVS and CDR2 is FQNEAQ. The CDR3 runs 13 residues.

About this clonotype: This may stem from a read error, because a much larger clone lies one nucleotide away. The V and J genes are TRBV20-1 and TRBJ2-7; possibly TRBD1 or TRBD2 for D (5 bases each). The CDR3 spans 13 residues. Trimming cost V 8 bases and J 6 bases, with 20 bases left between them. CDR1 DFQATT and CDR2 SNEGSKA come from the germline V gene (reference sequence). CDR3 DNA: TGCAGTACCTCGGGACGGGGTCCGTTCGAGCAGTACTTC. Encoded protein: CSTSGRGPFEQYF.

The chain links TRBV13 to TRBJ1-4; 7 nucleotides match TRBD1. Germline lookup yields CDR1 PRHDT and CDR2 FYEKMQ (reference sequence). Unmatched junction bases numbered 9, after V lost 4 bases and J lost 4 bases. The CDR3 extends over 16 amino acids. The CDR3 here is CASSSTTGASNEKLFF. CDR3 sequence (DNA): TGTGCCAGCAGCTCCACAACAGGGGCCAGTAATGAAAAACTGTTTTTT. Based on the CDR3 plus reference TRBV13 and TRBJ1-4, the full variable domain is AAGVIQSPRHLIKEKRETATLKCYPIPRHDTVYWYQQGPGQDPQFLISFYEKMQSDKGSIPDRFSAQQFSDYHSELNMSSLELGDSALYFCASSSTTGASNEKLFFGSGTQLSVL.

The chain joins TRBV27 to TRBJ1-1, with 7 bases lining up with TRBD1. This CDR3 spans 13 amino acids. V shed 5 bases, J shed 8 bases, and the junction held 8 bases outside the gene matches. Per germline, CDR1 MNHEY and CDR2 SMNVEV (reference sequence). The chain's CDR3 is CASSISRGREAFF. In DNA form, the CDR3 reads TGTGCCAGCAGTATCTCCAGGGGGAGAGAAGCTTTCTTT.

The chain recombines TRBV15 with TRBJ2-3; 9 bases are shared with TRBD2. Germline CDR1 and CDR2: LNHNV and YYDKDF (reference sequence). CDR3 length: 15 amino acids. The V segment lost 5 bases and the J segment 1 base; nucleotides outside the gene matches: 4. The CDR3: CATSGSGSRTDTQYF. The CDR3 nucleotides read TGTGCCACCAGCGGTAGCGGGAGCCGCACAGATACGCAGTATTTT.

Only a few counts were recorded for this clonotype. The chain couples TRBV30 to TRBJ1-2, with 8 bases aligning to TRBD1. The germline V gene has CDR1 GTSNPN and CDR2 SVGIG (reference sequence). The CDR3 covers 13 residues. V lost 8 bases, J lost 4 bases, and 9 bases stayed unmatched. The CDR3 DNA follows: TGTGCCGGAGAGGACAGGGACGCCTATGGCTACACCTTC. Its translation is CAGEDRDAYGYTF. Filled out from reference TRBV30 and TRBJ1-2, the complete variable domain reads SQTIHQWPATLVQPVGSPLSLECTVEGTSNPNLYWYRQAAGRGLQLLFYSVGIGQISSEVPQNLSASRPQDRQFILSSKKLLLSDSGFYLCAGEDRDAYGYTFGSGTRLTVV.

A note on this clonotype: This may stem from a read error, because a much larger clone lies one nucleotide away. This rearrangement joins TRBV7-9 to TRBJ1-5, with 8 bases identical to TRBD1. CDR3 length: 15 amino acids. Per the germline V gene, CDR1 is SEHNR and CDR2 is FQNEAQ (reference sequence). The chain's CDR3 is CASSPTGAWDQPQHF. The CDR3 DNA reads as TGCGCCAGCAGCCCGACAGGGGCATGGGATCAGCCCCAGCATTTT.

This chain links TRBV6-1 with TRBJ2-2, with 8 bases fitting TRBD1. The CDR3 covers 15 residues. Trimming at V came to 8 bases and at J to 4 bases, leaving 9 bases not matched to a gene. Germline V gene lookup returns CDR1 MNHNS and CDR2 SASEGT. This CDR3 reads CASRTTGAGTGELFF. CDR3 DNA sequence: TGTGCCAGCCGAACGACAGGGGCCGGCACCGGGGAGCTGTTTTTT.

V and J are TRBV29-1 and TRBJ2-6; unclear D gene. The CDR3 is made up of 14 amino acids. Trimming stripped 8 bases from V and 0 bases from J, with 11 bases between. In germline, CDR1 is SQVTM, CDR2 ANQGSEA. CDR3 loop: CSSYSGSGANVLTF. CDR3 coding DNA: TGCAGCAGTTACTCAGGCTCTGGGGCCAACGTCCTGACTTTC.

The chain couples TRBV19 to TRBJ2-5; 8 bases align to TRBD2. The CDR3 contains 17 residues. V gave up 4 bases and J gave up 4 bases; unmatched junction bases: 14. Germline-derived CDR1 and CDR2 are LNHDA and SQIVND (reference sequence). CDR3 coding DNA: TGTGCCAGTAGTAACGGGGTTTCCGGGAGGGCCAGAGAGACCCAGTACTTC. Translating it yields CASSNGVSGRARETQYF.

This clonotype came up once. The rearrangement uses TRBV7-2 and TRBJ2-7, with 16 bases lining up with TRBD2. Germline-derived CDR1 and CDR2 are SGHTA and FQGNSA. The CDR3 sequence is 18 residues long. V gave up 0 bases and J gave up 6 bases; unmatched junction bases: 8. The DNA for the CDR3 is TGTGCCAGCAGCTTAGCGCCGGGACTAGCGGGAGGGCCAACCGAGCAGTACTTC. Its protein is CASSLAPGLAGGPTEQYF.

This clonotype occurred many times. The CDR3 coding sequence is TGTGCCAGCAGCGTAGGTCCTTCCCAAGAGACCCAGTACTTC. Its protein is CASSVGPSQETQYF. V is TRBV9 and J is TRBJ2-5; D gene uncertain. Looked up from germline, CDR1 is SGDLS and CDR2 is YYNGEE. Trimming cost V 0 bases and J 1 base, with 7 bases left between them. This CDR3 region has 14 residues.

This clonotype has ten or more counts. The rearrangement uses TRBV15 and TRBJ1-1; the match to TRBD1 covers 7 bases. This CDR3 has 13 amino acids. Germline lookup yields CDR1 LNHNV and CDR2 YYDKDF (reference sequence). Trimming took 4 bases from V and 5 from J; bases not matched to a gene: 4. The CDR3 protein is CATSTRGKTEAFF. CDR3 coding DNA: TGTGCCACCAGCACCAGGGGGAAGACTGAAGCTTTCTTT.